Following are 10 T cell receptor beta chains from one sample sequenced in a study of PD-1 blockade in mismatch repair-deficient tumors. Sequencing was performed with immunoSEQ multiplex PCR; in TCRdb, only in-frame clones are kept and a portion is missing. The data show approximately 37,000 clones, 70% to 90% seen once. The sample here was peripheral blood, taken 76 weeks after starting pembrolizumab. Receptors originate from an adult with mismatch repair-deficient cancer.

This clone was counted once. The V gene is TRBV7-8, the J gene TRBJ2-1; maybe TRBD2 (5 bases). Trimming shortened V by 3 bases and J by 5 bases, and 14 bases separated the two germline ends. The CDR3 is 15 residues long. Looked up from germline, CDR1 is SGHVS and CDR2 is FQNEAQ. CDR3 nucleotide sequence: TGTGCCAGCAGCTTCTCTACCACCGGGAACAATGAGCAGTTCTTC. Translation gives CASSFSTTGNNEQFF.

The rearrangement links TRBV29-1 to TRBJ1-2, with D possibly TRBD1 on 6 matching bases. V lost 4 bases to trimming and J lost 8 bases, with 17 bases between them. CDR1 and CDR2 (germline): SQVTM, ANQGSEA. This CDR3 contains 13 residues. CDR3 protein: CSVVEDSPWGYTF. The CDR3 DNA is TGCAGCGTTGTAGAGGACAGCCCCTGGGGCTACACCTTC.

The chain carries TRBV15 and TRBJ1-5; TRBD1 is a possible D gene (5 bases). The length of the CDR3 is 19 residues. The V end was cut by 0 bases, the J end by 2 bases, with 20 bases between. From germline, CDR1 is LNHNV and CDR2 YYDKDF (reference sequence). The CDR3 bases are TGTGCCACCAGCAGAGATCCGAGAAAGCAGGGAGTAGGCAATCAGCCCCAGCATTTT. Residues: CATSRDPRKQGVGNQPQHF.

On this clone itself: The sample contains more than one DNA sequence encoding this CDR3. This rearrangement joins TRBV5-6 to TRBJ1-1, with D uncertain. V was shortened by 1 base and J by 2 bases, with 9 bases between the two germline ends. Germline V gives CDR1 SGHDT, CDR2 YYEEEE. The CDR3 is 14 amino acids. CDR3 DNA: TGTGCCAGCAGCTTGTTGGGCCCAAACACTGAAGCTTTCTTT. Protein sequence: CASSLLGPNTEAFF.

The chain is built from TRBV5-4 and TRBJ2-1, with TRBD1 identical over 8 bases. The CDR3 sequence is 15 residues long. Germline V CDR1 and CDR2: SGHNT, YYREEE (reference sequence). Trimming removed 3 bases from V and 7 bases from J; junction bases left unmatched: 9. CDR3 loop: CASSSGQAVRNEQFF. The CDR3 DNA reads as TGTGCCAGCAGCTCGGGACAGGCGGTTAGGAATGAGCAGTTCTTC. The whole variable domain, remainder taken from reference TRBV5-4 and TRBJ2-1, is ETGVTQSPTHLIKTRGQQVTLRCSSQSGHNTVSWYQQALGQGPQFIFQYYREEENGRGNFPPRFSGLQFPNYSSELNVNALELDDSALYLCASSSGQAVRNEQFFGPGTRLTVL.

This rearrangement joins TRBV6-5 to TRBJ2-1; 8 nucleotides align to TRBD2. This CDR3 is 15 amino acids long. Germline-derived CDR1 and CDR2 are MNHEY and SVGAGI. V was clipped by 2 bases and J by 6 bases; unmatched bases: 6. The CDR3 region is CASSYASGSGNEQFF. The DNA for the CDR3 is TGTGCCAGCAGTTACGCCAGCGGGAGTGGCAATGAGCAGTTCTTC.

This chain joins TRBV9 and TRBJ2-7; 8 bases agree with TRBD1. CDR3 size: 14 residues. From germline, CDR1 is SGDLS and CDR2 YYNGEE. Trimming took 2 bases from V and 6 from J; bases not matched to a gene: 7. CDR3 bases: TGTGCCAGCAGCGTTGGGACAGGCCCCTCCGAGCAGTACTTC. This sequence encodes CASSVGTGPSEQYF.

This clone was seen a single time. This chain uses TRBV27 with TRBJ2-7, with 10 bases identical to TRBD2. This CDR3 comprises 17 residues. J lost 0 bases, V lost 5 bases, and 10 bases had no gene match. Per germline, CDR1 MNHEY and CDR2 SMNVEV (reference sequence). In DNA form, the CDR3 reads TGTGCCAGCAGTACCGGGACTAGCGCTCAAAGCTCCTACGAGCAGTACTTC. It translates to CASSTGTSAQSSYEQYF.

The chain is built from TRBV10-1 and TRBJ2-7; D not certain. The CDR3 consists of 12 residues. Germline V gives CDR1 WNHNN, CDR2 SYGVQD (reference sequence). Trimming cost V 11 bases and J 1 base, with 12 bases left between them. CDR3: CASQKISYEQYF. CDR3 nucleotide sequence: TGCGCCTCCCAGAAAATTTCCTACGAGCAGTACTTC.

The rearrangement uses TRBV15 and TRBJ1-5; D unclear. The CDR3 covers 15 residues. The germline V gene encodes CDR1 LNHNV and CDR2 YYDKDF (reference sequence). Trimming cost V 0 bases and J 4 bases, with 10 bases left between them. CDR3: CATSRDRARNQPQHF. In DNA form, the CDR3 reads TGTGCCACCAGCAGAGATCGCGCGAGGAATCAGCCCCAGCATTTT.